This TCR beta chain emerged from a study of T cell repertoires in cytomegalovirus infection. Study details: CMV infection and matching HLA type were both indicated by public TCR beta signatures.

For this clonotype: Its matching antigen is unknown.

V lost 5 bases and J lost 5, with 13 bases in between. The CDR3 is 14 amino acids. From germline, CDR1 is MNHNY and CDR2 SVGAGI (reference sequence). Study outcomes and limitations: Pooled public TCR beta family frequency picked out CMV carriers with the relevant HLA.

Each CDR3 protein gets one entry after TCRdb re-called the reads with MiXCR. Of fewer than 350,000 distinct CDR3 sequences listed, roughly 16% are singletons. The gene calls are TRBV6-6 and TRBJ1-5; D ambiguous. This clonotype originated in a human donor in good health (CMV status not recorded). Some clones in this sample may be carry-over from other donors' samples. Sequencing input: PBMCs. The CDR3 bases are TGTGCCAGCAGTCGGTCAGACACCTATCAGCCCCAGCATTTT. It specifies CASSRSDTYQPQHF.